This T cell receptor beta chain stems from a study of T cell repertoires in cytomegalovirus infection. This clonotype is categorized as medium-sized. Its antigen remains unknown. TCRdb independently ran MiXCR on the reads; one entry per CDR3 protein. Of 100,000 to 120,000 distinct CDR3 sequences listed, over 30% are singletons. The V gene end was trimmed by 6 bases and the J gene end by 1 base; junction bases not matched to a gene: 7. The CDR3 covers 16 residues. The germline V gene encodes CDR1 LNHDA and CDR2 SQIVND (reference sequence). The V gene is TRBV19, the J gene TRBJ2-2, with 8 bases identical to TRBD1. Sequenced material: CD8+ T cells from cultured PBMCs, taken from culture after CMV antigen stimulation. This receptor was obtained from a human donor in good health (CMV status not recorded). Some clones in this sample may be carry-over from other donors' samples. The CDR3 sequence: CASSPGQDLNTGELFF. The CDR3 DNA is TGTGCCAGTAGCCCGGGACAGGACCTGAACACCGGGGAGCTGTTTTTT.